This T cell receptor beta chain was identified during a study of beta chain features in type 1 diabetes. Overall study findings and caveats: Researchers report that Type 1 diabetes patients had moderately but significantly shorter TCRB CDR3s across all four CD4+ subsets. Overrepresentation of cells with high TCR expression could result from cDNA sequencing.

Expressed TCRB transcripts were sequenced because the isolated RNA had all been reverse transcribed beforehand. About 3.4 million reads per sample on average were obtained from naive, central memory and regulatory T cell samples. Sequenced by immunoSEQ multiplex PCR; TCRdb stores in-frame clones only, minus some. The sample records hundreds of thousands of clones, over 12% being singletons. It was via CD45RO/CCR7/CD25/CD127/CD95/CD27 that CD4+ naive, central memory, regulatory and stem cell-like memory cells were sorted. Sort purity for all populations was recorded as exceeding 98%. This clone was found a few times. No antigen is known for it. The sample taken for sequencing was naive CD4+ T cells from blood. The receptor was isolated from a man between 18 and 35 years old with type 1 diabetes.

CDR3 region: CASRNEAGGTYEQYF. CDR3 nucleotide sequence: TGTGCCAGCAGAAACGAAGCGGGGGGCACCTACGAGCAGTACTTC. The chain employs TRBV6-5 and TRBJ2-7; 9 bases fit TRBD2. V was pared by 6 bases and J by 2 bases, with 8 bases of the junction left unmatched. This CDR3 region has 15 residues. The V gene's germline CDR1 is MNHEY and CDR2 SVGAGI.